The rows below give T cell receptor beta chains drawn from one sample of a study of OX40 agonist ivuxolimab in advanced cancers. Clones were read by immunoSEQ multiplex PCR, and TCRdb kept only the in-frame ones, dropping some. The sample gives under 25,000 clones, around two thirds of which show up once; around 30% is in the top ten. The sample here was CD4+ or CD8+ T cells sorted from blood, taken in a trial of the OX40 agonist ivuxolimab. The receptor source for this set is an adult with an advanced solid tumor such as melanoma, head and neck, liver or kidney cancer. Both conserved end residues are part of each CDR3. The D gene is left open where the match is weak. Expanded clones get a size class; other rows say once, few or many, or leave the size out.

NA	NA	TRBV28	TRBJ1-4	TGTGCCAGCAGTTTACCCCGCGGCACCTCGGGTGAAAAACTGTTTTTT	CASSLPRGTSGEKLFF
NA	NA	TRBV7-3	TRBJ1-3	TGTGCCAGCAGCCCTGACGCCCCAGGGGCGGGAAACACCATATATTTT	CASSPDAPGAGNTIYF
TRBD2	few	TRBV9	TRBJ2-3	TGTGCCAGCAGTGATACTAGCGGCACAGATACGCAGTATTTT	CASSDTSGTDTQYF
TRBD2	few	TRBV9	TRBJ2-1	TGTGCCAGCAAAGAGGGAGGGTACAATGAGCAGTTCTTC	CASKEGGYNEQFF
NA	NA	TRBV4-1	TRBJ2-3	TGCGCCAGCAGCCCGATACAGGGTCTAACTAGCACAGATACGCAGTATTTT	CASSPIQGLTSTDTQYF
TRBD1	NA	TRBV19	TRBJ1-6	TGTGCCAGTGAGGACAGGAGCTCCTATAATTCACCCCTCCACTTT	CASEDRSSYNSPLHF
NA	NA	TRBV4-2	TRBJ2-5	TGTGCCAGCAGCTTTCGGCCTCAAGAGACCCAGTACTTC	CASSFRPQETQYF
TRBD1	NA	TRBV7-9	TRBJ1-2	TGTGCCAGCAGCTACGCAGGACAGGGGCTTTATGGCTACACCTTC	CASSYAGQGLYGYTF
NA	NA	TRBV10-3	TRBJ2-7	TGTGCCATCAGTGACTCCGGACAGATAGGGACCTACGAGCAGTACTTC	CAISDSGQIGTYEQYF
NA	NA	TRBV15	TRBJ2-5	TGTGCCACCAGCAGAGAGAGGTGGTACCAAGAGACCCAGTACTTC	CATSRERWYQETQYF
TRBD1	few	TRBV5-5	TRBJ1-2	TGTGCCAGCAGCATGACAGGGACCTATGGCTACACCTTC	CASSMTGTYGYTF
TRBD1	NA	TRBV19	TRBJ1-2	TGTGCCAGTATTGACCGGGACAGGGTACTTAATGGCTACACCTTC	CASIDRDRVLNGYTF
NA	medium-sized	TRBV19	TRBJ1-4	TGTGCCAGTAGTGGGCGGAGTGGGACGCATAATGAAAAACTGTTTTTT	CASSGRSGTHNEKLFF
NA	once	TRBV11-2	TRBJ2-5	TGTGCCAGCAGCCCGGTCGGGGGTTGGGAGACCCAGTACTTC	CASSPVGGWETQYF
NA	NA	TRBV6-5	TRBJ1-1	TGTGCCAGCAGTTACAGGTTGGGGAACACTGAAGCTTTCTTT	CASSYRLGNTEAFF
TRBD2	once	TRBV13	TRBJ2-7	TGTGCCAGCAGCGTAGGGAGTGCTAGCGGCTACGAGCAGTACTTC	CASSVGSASGYEQYF
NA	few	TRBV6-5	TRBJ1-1	TGTGCCAGCAGTGGAATTGGGCCGGGAGGTCGTGAAGCTTTCTTT	CASSGIGPGGREAFF
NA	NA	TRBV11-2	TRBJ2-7	TGTGCCAGCACCTCAGTTCAAGACTACGAGCAGTACTTC	CASTSVQDYEQYF
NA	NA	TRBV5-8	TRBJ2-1	TGTGCCAGCAGCTTGTTACCTCCCCGGGCCGATGAGCAGTTCTTC	CASSLLPPRADEQFF
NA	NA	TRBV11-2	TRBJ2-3	TGTGCCAGCAGCTTAGCCACAGATACGCAGTATTTT	CASSLATDTQYF
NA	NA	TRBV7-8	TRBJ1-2	TGTGCCAGCAGAAAAGAGGTGGGGGCCGGCTATGGCTACACCTTC	CASRKEVGAGYGYTF
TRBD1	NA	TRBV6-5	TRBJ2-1	TGTGCCAGCACTGACCGGACAGGGGGCAATGAGGAGCAGTTCTTC	CASTDRTGGNEEQFF
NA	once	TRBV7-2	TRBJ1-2	TGTGCCACCACTCCGTGGGGGAACGGCTACACCTTC	CATTPWGNGYTF
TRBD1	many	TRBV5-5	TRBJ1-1	TGTGCCAGCAGCTTGGCCGGTCCGGGACAGATGAACACTGAAGCTTTCTTT	CASSLAGPGQMNTEAFF
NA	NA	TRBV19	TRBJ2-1	TGTGCCAGTAGTAGGTGGGTTAGCTCCTACAATGAGCAGTTCTTC	CASSRWVSSYNEQFF
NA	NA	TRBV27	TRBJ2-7	TGTGCCAGCAGTTTATTTTTCGGACGGACTTACGAGCAGTACTTC	CASSLFFGRTYEQYF
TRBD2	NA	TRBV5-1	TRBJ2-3	TGCGCCAGCAGCATTAGCGGGATGAGCACAGATACGCAGTATTTT	CASSISGMSTDTQYF
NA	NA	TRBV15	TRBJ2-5	TGTGCCACCAGCAGCCCCACGGCCCAGCTACTGGGGGAGACCCAGTACTTC	CATSSPTAQLLGETQYF
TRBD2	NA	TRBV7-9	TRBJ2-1	TGTGCCTCCACTAGCGGCGACTCCTACAATGAGCAGTTCTTC	CASTSGDSYNEQFF
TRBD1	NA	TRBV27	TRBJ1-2	TGTGCCAGCAGTTCGTTGACAGGGCTTAACTATGGCTACACCTTC	CASSSLTGLNYGYTF
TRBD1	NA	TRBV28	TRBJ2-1	TGTGCCAGCAGTTTGACAGGGGACTCCTACAATGAGCAGTTCTTC	CASSLTGDSYNEQFF
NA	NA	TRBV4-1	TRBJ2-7	TGCGCCAGCAGCCAAGAAGGCCGGTCCCACGAGCAGTACTTC	CASSQEGRSHEQYF
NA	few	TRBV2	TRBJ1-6	TGTGCCGGGGATGACAGGCGAGCAAATTCACCCCTCCACTTT	CAGDDRRANSPLHF
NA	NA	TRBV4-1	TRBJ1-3	TGCGCCAGCAGCCAAGAAACAGGATTGAATAGAAACACCATATATTTT	CASSQETGLNRNTIYF
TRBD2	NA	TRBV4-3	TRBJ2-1	TGCGCCAGCAGCCAAGATTGGTCTCCCGGGACTAGCGGGGGGTCTCAAAATGAGCAGTTCTTC	CASSQDWSPGTSGGSQNEQFF
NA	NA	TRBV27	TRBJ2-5	TGTGCCAGCAGTCCCTCCCCGCAGGCACAAGAGACCCAGTACTTC	CASSPSPQAQETQYF
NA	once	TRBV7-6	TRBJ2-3	TGTGCCAGCAGCTGGGGCGGGGGCACAGATACGCAGTATTTT	CASSWGGGTDTQYF
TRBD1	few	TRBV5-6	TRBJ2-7	TGTGCCAGCAGCTGGTTGGGACAGGGGATTTACGAGCAGTACTTC	CASSWLGQGIYEQYF
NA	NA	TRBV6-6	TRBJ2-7	TGTGCCAGCAGTGTTCAACAGGGCCCCGAGCAGTACTTC	CASSVQQGPEQYF
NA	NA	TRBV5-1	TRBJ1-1	TGCGCCAGCAGCTTGGGTCTTAAAACTGAAGCTTTCTTT	CASSLGLKTEAFF
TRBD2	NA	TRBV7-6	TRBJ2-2	TGTGCCAGCAGCTCCCCCGTCGACGGGGGGACCACCGGGGAGCTGTTTTTT	CASSSPVDGGTTGELFF
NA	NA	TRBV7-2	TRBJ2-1	TGTGCCAGCAGCTCCAACAATGAGCAGTTCTTC	CASSSNNEQFF
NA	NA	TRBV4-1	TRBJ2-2	TGCGCCAGCAGCCTTATAGATGGCGGGGAGCTGTTTTTT	CASSLIDGGELFF
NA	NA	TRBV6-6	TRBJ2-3	TGTGCCAGCACTTACTCTATCGCGGGGGCCACAGATACGCAGTATTTT	CASTYSIAGATDTQYF
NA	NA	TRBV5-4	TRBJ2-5	TGTGCCAGCACCCGCGAGGCCAACCACGCCGAGACCCAGTACTTC	CASTREANHAETQYF
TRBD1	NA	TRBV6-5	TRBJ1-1	TGTGCCAGCAGAGTCGACAGGGGTGGTGAAGCTTTCTTT	CASRVDRGGEAFF
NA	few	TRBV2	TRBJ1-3	TGTGCCAGCAGTCAAGGAATCTCTGGAAACACCATATATTTT	CASSQGISGNTIYF
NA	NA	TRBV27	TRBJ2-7	TGTGCCAGCAGCCCCAAGGCCTACCCCTACGAGCAGTACTTC	CASSPKAYPYEQYF
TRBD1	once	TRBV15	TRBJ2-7	TGTGCCACCAGCACCCTGGACAGGGGGACGTCCTACGAGCAGTACTTC	CATSTLDRGTSYEQYF
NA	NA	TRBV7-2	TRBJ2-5	TGTGCCAGCAGCTCACCGACGGGGGTAGAGACCCAGTACTTC	CASSSPTGVETQYF
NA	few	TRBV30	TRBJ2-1	TGTGCCTGGAGTGTACAAGGGACCGAGGAGTTCTTC	CAWSVQGTEEFF